This T cell receptor beta chain derives from a study of control samples from healthy donors and cancer patients. The table came from immunoSEQ multiplex PCR; TCRdb's copy has only in-frame clones and leaves some out. The table lists about 140,000 clones, about 90% of them singletons. The CDR3 consists of 12 residues. The clonotype comes from a man aged 18 to 29 in good health. V is TRBV21-1 and J is TRBJ1-5. TRBV21-1 is a listed pseudogene. The sample comprised blood. This chain's CDR3 is CAGRKTFQPQHF. In DNA form, the CDR3 reads TGTGCCGGCAGGAAGACTTTTCAGCCCCAGCATTTT.